The subject of this entry is one TCR beta chain. Its antigen is unknown. This record belongs to a study of CD8 T cells in ankylosing spondylitis. Study observations and caveats: Previous work reported some of these motif variants in the synovial fluid and blood of reactive arthritis. Clones linked with disease were CD8+ and fairly uncommon in the peripheral blood. A TCR beta motif made of roughly eight highly homologous variants seemed typical of ankylosing spondylitis blood.

This CDR3 spans 10 amino acids. In germline, CDR1 is DFQATT, CDR2 SNEGSKA (reference sequence). V lost 6 bases and J 5 bases, leaving 8 bases between the germline ends. TCRdb reprocessed the 5' RACE reads via MiXCR and lists one record per CDR3 protein. The repertoire has 200,000 to 250,000 distinct CDR3 sequences, roughly 18% of them found once; the top ten carry under 45%. The TCR was taken from a male donor with ankylosing spondylitis. The specimen was blood, either unsorted or a sorted T cell fraction (not recorded which). The chain employs TRBV20-1 and TRBJ2-7; possibly TRBD1 for D (5 bases). In DNA form, the CDR3 reads TGCAGTGCCTCACAGGACGAGCAGTACTTC. Protein product: CSASQDEQYF.